Following are 14 T cell receptor beta chains from one sample sequenced in a study of molecular identifiers for immune sequencing clone quantification. Each CDR3 protein gets one entry after TCRdb re-called the PCR reads with MiXCR. The sample includes 100,000 or so distinct CDR3 sequences, roughly a third of them seen just once. The source material was naive CD8+ T cells from blood, with Jurkat cell RNA spiked in. Subset indicated: FACS-sorted CD8+CD4-CCR7+CD45RA+ naive T cells. The receptors were gathered from a human donor in good health. Some libraries in this study had Jurkat cell RNA spiked in.

This clonotype was observed a few times. The chain joins TRBV25-1 to TRBJ2-3, with TRBD2 as a possible D gene (6 bases). CDR1 is MGHDK and CDR2 is SYGVNS in the germline V gene. Trimming stripped 2 bases from V and 5 bases from J, with 17 bases between. This CDR3 comprises 16 residues. CDR3 DNA: TGTGCCAGCAGTGAAATGGGCGCGGTGGGGGGAGATACGCAGTATTTT. Protein product: CASSEMGAVGGDTQYF.

The V gene is TRBV9, the J gene TRBJ1-1; D unresolved. The CDR3 is 14 amino acids. Germline CDR1 is SGDLS and CDR2 is YYNGEE. The V end lost 0 bases, the J end lost 1 base, and 7 bases lay between the germline ends. In DNA form, the CDR3 reads TGTGCCAGCAGCGTAGGGGGTGCGAACACTGAAGCTTTCTTT. It specifies CASSVGGANTEAFF.

This clonotype was detected only a few times. The genes are TRBV12-3 or TRBV12-4 and TRBJ2-5; D could derive from TRBD1 or TRBD2 (5 bases each). The V gene lost 5 bases and the J gene lost 5 bases, with 12 bases spanning the gap. This CDR3 region has 13 residues. In nucleotides, the CDR3 is TGTGCCAGCAGTGGGACCCAGGAGGAGACCCAGTACTTC. The encoded protein is CASSGTQEETQYF.

The chain has TRBV19 and TRBJ2-1; TRBD1 aligns across 7 bases. The CDR3 totals 15 residues. V was pared by 5 bases and J by 3 bases, with 7 bases of the junction left unmatched. In germline, CDR1 is LNHDA, CDR2 SQIVND (reference sequence). The DNA of the CDR3 is TGTGCCAGTAGTTTCGGGACAGCAATCTACAATGAGCAGTTCTTC. Residues: CASSFGTAIYNEQFF.

The chain employs TRBV19 and TRBJ2-1; 9 nucleotides align to TRBD1. J lost 0 bases, V lost 2 bases, and 11 bases had no gene match. The CDR3 has 19 amino acids. CDR1 and CDR2 from the germline V gene are LNHDA and SQIVND (reference sequence). CDR3 sequence reads: CASSIPPLLTGGSYNEQFF. CDR3 in DNA: TGTGCCAGTAGTATACCCCCTCTCCTGACAGGGGGCTCCTACAATGAGCAGTTCTTC.

This clonotype was observed at least ten times. This chain joins TRBV12-3 or TRBV12-4 and TRBJ1-2; D uncertain. Trimming left V 6 bases short and J 2 bases short, with 10 bases between. The CDR3 extends over 13 amino acids. The chain's CDR3 is CASSLTRNYGYTF. The CDR3 bases are TGTGCCAGCAGCCTGACAAGGAACTATGGCTACACCTTC.

J is TRBJ2-5 and V is TRBV12-3 or TRBV12-4, with no clear D. CDR3 length: 11 amino acids. The V end was cut by 3 bases, the J end by 7 bases, with 6 bases between. The CDR3 loop is CASSFMGTQYF. CDR3 bases: TGTGCCAGCAGTTTTATGGGGACCCAGTACTTC.

This clonotype appeared a few times. This sequence joins TRBV5-6 and TRBJ2-7; the D gene could be TRBD1 or TRBD2 (6 bases each). This CDR3 contains 14 residues. In germline, CDR1 is SGHDT, CDR2 YYEEEE. V lost 1 base and J 2 bases, leaving 10 bases between the germline ends. The CDR3 spells CASSLYGGTYEQYF. In nucleotides, the CDR3 is TGTGCCAGCAGCTTGTACGGGGGCACCTACGAGCAGTACTTC.

The chain recombines TRBV20-1 with TRBJ2-1; TRBD2 matches at 7 bases. The CDR3 totals 15 residues. Per germline, CDR1 DFQATT and CDR2 SNEGSKA (reference sequence). V was clipped by 8 bases and J by 8 bases; unmatched bases: 18. The CDR3: CSSPGGRGRAYEQFF. CDR3 nucleotide sequence: TGCAGTTCCCCGGGGGGACGGGGTAGGGCCTATGAGCAGTTCTTC.

As concerns this clonotype: Germline and junction disagree at one end, which may indicate a read error. The CDR3: CASSLWESTGELVF. CDR3 in DNA: TGTGCCAGCAGCTTATGGGAAAGCACCGGGGAGCTGGTTTTT. This chain joins TRBV7-9 and TRBJ2-2; tentatively, D is TRBD2 (5 bases). This CDR3 has 14 amino acids. The germline V gene has CDR1 SEHNR and CDR2 FQNEAQ (reference sequence).

The sample holds a few counts of this clonotype. The V call is TRBV10-3, the J call TRBJ2-1; a possible D gene is TRBD2 (6 bases). The CDR3 runs 16 residues. Between the trimmed V and J ends, which lost 3 bases and 9 bases, there was a span of 21 bases. Germline assignment: CDR1 ENHRY and CDR2 SYGVKD. CDR3 protein: CAISEGGVRGYGEQFF. DNA for the CDR3: TGTGCCATCAGTGAAGGAGGGGTGAGAGGCTACGGTGAGCAGTTCTTC.

V is TRBV2 and J is TRBJ2-1; 10 nucleotides line up with TRBD2. CDR1 and CDR2 (germline): SNHLY, FYNNEI. There are 18 residues in the CDR3. V lost 2 bases to trimming and J lost 8 bases; unmatched junction nucleotides: 15. CDR3 in amino acids: CASSEWRDSGTSADEQFF. The CDR3, as DNA: TGTGCCAGCAGTGAATGGCGGGATTCCGGGACTAGCGCTGATGAGCAGTTCTTC.

Comments on this clonotype: Given the absence of the conserved phenylalanine or tryptophan at the CDR3 end, a read error is likely. DNA for the CDR3: TGTGCCAGCAGCCCCCGGCTTGGACATCAGCCCCAGCATTAT. Its protein product is CASSPRLGHQPQHY. The rearrangement uses TRBV3-1 and TRBJ1-5; no reliable D call. Germline CDR1 reads LGHDT; CDR2 reads YNNKEL (reference sequence). The CDR3 runs to 14 residues. The V and J ends lost 4 bases and 5 bases respectively, with 12 bases between them.

The rearrangement links TRBV12-3 or TRBV12-4 to TRBJ2-7; 15 bases align to TRBD2. This CDR3 is built from 15 residues. Losses at the gene ends were 1 base for V and 6 bases for J; bases not matched to a gene: 1. The CDR3, as DNA: TGTGCCAGCAGTTTAGGGGGACTAGCGGGAGGCGAGCAGTACTTC. It encodes CASSLGGLAGGEQYF.